Following are 15 T cell receptor beta chains from one sample sequenced in a study of control samples from healthy donors and cancer patients. Assay: immunoSEQ multiplex PCR; the TCRdb copy retains only in-frame clones and omits some. The table includes some 120,000 clones, around 86% detected once. The sample consisted of blood. The source of these receptors is a man in his forties in good health.

V usage is TRBV7-6 and J usage is TRBJ2-5; D call uncertain. The germline V and J ends were trimmed by 5 bases and 0 bases, with 4 bases remaining between them. The CDR3 spans 12 residues. The germline V gene encodes CDR1 SGHVS and CDR2 FNYEAQ. The CDR3: CASSRYQETQYF. CDR3 coding DNA: TGTGCCAGCAGCAGGTACCAAGAGACCCAGTACTTC.

V is TRBV29-1 and J is TRBJ2-2, with 10 bases identical to TRBD1. Unmatched junction bases numbered 2, after V lost 0 bases and J lost 7 bases. The CDR3 consists of 14 residues. Germline CDR1 and CDR2: SQVTM and ANQGSEA. The CDR3 bases are TGCAGCGTTGAAGAGGGACAGGGGATCGGGGAGCTGTTTTTT. Its protein is CSVEEGQGIGELFF.

V gene TRBV5-3 combines with J gene TRBJ1-2, with no clear D. TRBV5-3 is labeled an ORF, and its function is uncertain. CDR3 length: 16 amino acids. The germline V and J ends were trimmed by 4 bases and 0 bases, with 16 bases remaining between them. CDR3 DNA: TGTGCCAGAAGCCTTTTACAAGATTCAGCTAACTATGGCTACACCTTC. Residues: CARSLLQDSANYGYTF.

This clone was found once. The gene calls are TRBV6-1 and TRBJ1-2; TRBD1 is a possible D gene (6 bases). The CDR3 sequence is 15 residues long. CDR1 MNHNS and CDR2 SASEGT come from the germline V gene. The V end was cut by 0 bases, the J end by 4 bases, with 12 bases between. CDR3 loop: CASSEANRVTYGYTF. The CDR3 region has the DNA TGTGCCAGCAGTGAAGCGAACAGGGTCACCTATGGCTACACCTTC.

This clone was seen only once. The gene calls are TRBV7-8 and TRBJ1-1; tentative D call: TRBD1 (6 bases). The CDR3 loop spans 17 amino acids. Germline lookup yields CDR1 SGHVS and CDR2 FQNEAQ. V gave up 7 bases and J gave up 1 base, with 22 bases separating them. CDR3 DNA: TGTGCCAGCATCCCCAAGTGGTCAGGGGCTCGGAACACTGAAGCTTTCTTT. Translating gives CASIPKWSGARNTEAFF.

The chain is built from TRBV14 and TRBJ2-4; possible D gene TRBD2, 6 bases. This CDR3 has 15 amino acids. Trimming took off 2 bases at V and 4 bases at J, with 12 bases between the two ends. CDR1 is SGHDN, CDR2 FVKESK, per germline. The CDR3 coding sequence is TGTGCCAGCAGCCAAAGTGGGGACTGGAAAAACATTCAGTACTTC. Its translation: CASSQSGDWKNIQYF.

The chain recombines TRBV2 with TRBJ1-2, with D tentatively TRBD1 (5 bases). CDR1 SNHLY and CDR2 FYNNEI come from the germline V gene. V dropped 5 bases and J dropped 6 bases, with 10 bases sitting between them. The CDR3 spans 12 residues. The CDR3 loop reads CASSPQGDGYTF. The CDR3 DNA reads TGTGCCAGCAGTCCCCAGGGCGATGGCTACACCTTC.

This sequence joins TRBV7-9 and TRBJ2-3; D not certain. Germline V gene lookup returns CDR1 SEHNR and CDR2 FQNEAQ (reference sequence). Trimming shortened V by 5 bases and J by 9 bases, and 12 bases separated the two germline ends. The CDR3 extends over 12 amino acids. The CDR3 protein is CASSQLQRTQYF. The CDR3 nucleotides read TGTGCCAGCAGCCAATTACAAAGGACGCAGTATTTT.

This chain links TRBV11-2 with TRBJ2-7; D gene ambiguous. This CDR3 region has 16 residues. CDR1 and CDR2 (germline): SGHAT, FQNNGV. Trimming took off 4 bases at V and 7 bases at J, with 23 bases between the two ends. The DNA for the CDR3 is TGTGCCAGCAGCTACCCGGACCCCGGTAGACGTGGGGAGCAGTACTTC. Translating it yields CASSYPDPGRRGEQYF.

The genes are TRBV29-1 and TRBJ2-5, with 11 bases lining up with TRBD2. The length of the CDR3 is 15 residues. J was trimmed by 4 bases and V by 7 bases; bases with no gene match: 11. Germline values: CDR1 SQVTM, CDR2 ANQGSEA. The CDR3 loop is CSAAGSGGAGETQYF. CDR3 DNA sequence: TGCAGCGCCGCGGGTAGCGGGGGGGCCGGAGAGACCCAGTACTTC.

The rearrangement uses TRBV7-9 and TRBJ1-6; the D gene is possibly TRBD1 (5 bases). Trimming took 4 bases from V and 4 from J, leaving 14 bases between them. The CDR3 is 16 residues long. Germline CDR1 SEHNR, CDR2 FQNEAQ (reference sequence). The CDR3 sequence: CASSSRREGYNSPLHF. The CDR3 nucleotides read TGTGCCAGCAGCTCACGCAGGGAAGGGTATAATTCACCCCTCCACTTT. The full variable domain, its missing parts supplied by reference TRBV7-9 and TRBJ1-6, is DTGVSQNPRHKITKRGQNVTFRCDPISEHNRLYWYRQTLGQGPEFLTYFQNEAQLEKSRLLSDRFSAERPKGSFSTLEIQRTEQGDSAMYLCASSSRREGYNSPLHFGNGTRLTVT.

To note about this clone: Its ends do not fully match the called genes, so a read error is possible. The chain couples TRBV6-5 to TRBJ2-1, with a possible D match to TRBD1 (6 bases). Per the germline V gene, CDR1 is MNHEY and CDR2 is SVGAGI. The CDR3 extends over 15 amino acids. The CDR3 region is CASSHPGHPSDEQFF. CDR3 sequence (DNA): TGTGCCAGCAGTCATCCGGGACACCCTTCTGATGAACAGTTCTTC.

This clone was picked up one time. This rearrangement joins TRBV19 to TRBJ1-1; 7 nucleotides align to TRBD1. CDR1 is LNHDA and CDR2 is SQIVND in the germline V gene (reference sequence). The ends lost 1 base at V and 4 bases at J; junction bases unmatched: 9. This CDR3 is 16 amino acids long. The CDR3 DNA sequence: TGTGCCAGTAGTATAGCATCTTTCGCAGGGGGCACTGAAGCTTTCTTT. Translation: CASSIASFAGGTEAFF.

V and J are TRBV25-1 and TRBJ1-1; D is possibly TRBD1 (6 bases). The CDR3 has 13 amino acids. The germline CDR1 and CDR2 sequences are MGHDK and SYGVNS. V was shortened by 10 bases and J by 2 bases, with 14 bases between the two germline ends. The CDR3 bases are TGTGCCACGGCGGGGGACACTAACACTGAAGCTTTCTTT. This sequence encodes CATAGDTNTEAFF.

The chain joins TRBV5-6 to TRBJ2-1; D not resolved. The CDR3 contains 16 residues. V was cut by 0 bases and J by 0 bases, with 10 bases left in between. Germline-derived CDR1 and CDR2 are SGHDT and YYEEEE. For the CDR3, the DNA is TGTGCCAGCAGCTTGGCCGCCCAGTCCTCCTACAATGAGCAGTTCTTC. Translating it yields CASSLAAQSSYNEQFF. The full variable domain, in which reference TRBV5-6 and TRBJ2-1 provide the parts outside the CDR3, is DAGVTQSPTHLIKTRGQQVTLRCSPKSGHDTVSWYQQALGQGPQFIFQYYEEEERQRGNFPDRFSGHQFPNYSSELNVNALLLGDSALYLCASSLAAQSSYNEQFFGPGTRLTVL.